This paragraph covers one TCR beta chain sequence. PCR employed 60 Vbeta and 13 Jbeta primers. The protocol was immunoSEQ multiplex PCR, while the TCRdb copy is restricted to in-frame clones and leaves out a portion. This repertoire shows 95,000 to 150,000 clones, over 65% found once; its top ten account for about 1.8%. V lost 1 base and J 0 bases, leaving 7 bases between the germline ends. This CDR3 spans 15 amino acids. The germline CDR1 and CDR2 sequences are LGHNA and YSLEER. These data are taken from a study of cytomegalovirus exposure and HLA in healthy donors. Despite likely unrecorded immune exposures, the donors were nominally healthy at the time of sampling.

The sequenced sample consisted of PBMCs. This TCR was recovered from a young man in good health and CMV-seronegative. This chain uses TRBV4-3 with TRBJ1-3; D unclear. Here the CDR3 DNA reads TGCGCCAGCAGCCAAGCCCCCTACTCTGGAAACACCATATATTTT. Amino acid sequence: CASSQAPYSGNTIYF.